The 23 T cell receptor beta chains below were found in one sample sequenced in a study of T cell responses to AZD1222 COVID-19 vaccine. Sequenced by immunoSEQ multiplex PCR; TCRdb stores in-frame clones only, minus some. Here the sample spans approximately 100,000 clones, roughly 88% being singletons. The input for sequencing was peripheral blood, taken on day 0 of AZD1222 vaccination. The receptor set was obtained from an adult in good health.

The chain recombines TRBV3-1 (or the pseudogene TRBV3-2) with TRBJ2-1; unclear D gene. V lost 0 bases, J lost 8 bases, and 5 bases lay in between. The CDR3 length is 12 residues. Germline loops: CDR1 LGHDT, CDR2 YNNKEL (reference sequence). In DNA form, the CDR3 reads TGTGCCAGCAGCCAAGATCGCCATGAGCAGTTCTTC. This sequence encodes CASSQDRHEQFF.

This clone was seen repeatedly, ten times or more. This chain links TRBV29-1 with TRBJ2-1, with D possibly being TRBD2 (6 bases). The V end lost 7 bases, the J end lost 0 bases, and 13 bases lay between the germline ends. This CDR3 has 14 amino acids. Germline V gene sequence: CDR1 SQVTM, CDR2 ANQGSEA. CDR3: CSAVSGLSYNEQFF. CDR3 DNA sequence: TGCAGCGCCGTAAGCGGGCTCTCCTACAATGAGCAGTTCTTC.

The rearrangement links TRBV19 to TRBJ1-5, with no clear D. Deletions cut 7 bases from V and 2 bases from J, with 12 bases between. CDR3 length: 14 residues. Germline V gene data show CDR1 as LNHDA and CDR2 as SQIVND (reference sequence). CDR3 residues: CASTPSGGNQPQHF. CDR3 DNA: TGTGCCAGTACCCCATCCGGGGGCAATCAGCCCCAGCATTTT.

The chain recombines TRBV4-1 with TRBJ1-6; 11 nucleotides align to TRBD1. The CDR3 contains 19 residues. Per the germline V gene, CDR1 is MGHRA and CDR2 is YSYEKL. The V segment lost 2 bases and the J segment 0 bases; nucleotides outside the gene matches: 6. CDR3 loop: CASSQTRDRGSSYNSPLHF. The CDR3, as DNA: TGCGCCAGCAGCCAAACGAGGGACAGGGGGAGCTCCTATAATTCACCCCTCCACTTT.

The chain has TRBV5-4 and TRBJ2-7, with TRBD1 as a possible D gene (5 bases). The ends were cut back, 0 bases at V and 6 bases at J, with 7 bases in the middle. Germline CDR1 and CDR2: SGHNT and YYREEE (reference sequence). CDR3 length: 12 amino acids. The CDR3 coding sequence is TGTGCCAGCAGCTTGGTGGGGCTCGAGCAGTACTTC. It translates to CASSLVGLEQYF. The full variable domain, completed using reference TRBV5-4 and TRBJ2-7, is ETGVTQSPTHLIKTRGQQVTLRCSSQSGHNTVSWYQQALGQGPQFIFQYYREEENGRGNFPPRFSGLQFPNYSSELNVNALELDDSALYLCASSLVGLEQYFGPGTRLTVT.

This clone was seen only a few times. This CDR3 reads CASSLSGTGGAGYGYTF. CDR3 sequence (DNA): TGCGCCAGCAGCCTATCCGGGACAGGGGGCGCGGGCTATGGCTACACCTTC. V usage is TRBV5-1 and J usage is TRBJ1-2; TRBD1 matches 12 bases. In germline, CDR1 is SGHRS, CDR2 YFSETQ. J lost 4 bases, V lost 4 bases, and 11 bases had no gene match. The CDR3 runs 17 residues.

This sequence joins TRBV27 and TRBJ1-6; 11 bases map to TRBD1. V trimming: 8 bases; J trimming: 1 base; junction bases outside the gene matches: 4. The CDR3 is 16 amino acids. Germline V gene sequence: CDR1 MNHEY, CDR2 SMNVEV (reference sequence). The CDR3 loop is CASAGQGASYNSPLHF. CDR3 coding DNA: TGTGCCAGCGCCGGACAGGGGGCATCCTATAATTCACCCCTCCACTTT.

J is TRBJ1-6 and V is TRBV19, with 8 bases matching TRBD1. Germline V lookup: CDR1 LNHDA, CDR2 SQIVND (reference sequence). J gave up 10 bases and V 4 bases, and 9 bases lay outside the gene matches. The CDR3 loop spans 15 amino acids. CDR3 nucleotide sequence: TGTGCCAGTAGTACCCAGGGGGCCTGGGGATCACCCCTCCACTTT. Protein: CASSTQGAWGSPLHF.

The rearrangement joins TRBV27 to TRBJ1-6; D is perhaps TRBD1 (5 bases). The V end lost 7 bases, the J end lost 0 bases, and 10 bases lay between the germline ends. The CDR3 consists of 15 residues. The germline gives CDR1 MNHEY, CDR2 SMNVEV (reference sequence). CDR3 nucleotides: TGTGCCAGCACCCAGGGAAGCTCCTATAATTCACCCCTCCACTTT. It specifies CASTQGSSYNSPLHF.

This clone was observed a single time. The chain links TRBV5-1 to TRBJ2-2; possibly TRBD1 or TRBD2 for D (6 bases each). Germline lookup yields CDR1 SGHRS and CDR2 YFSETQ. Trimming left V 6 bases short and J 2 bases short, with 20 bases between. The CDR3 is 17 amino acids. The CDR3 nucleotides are TGCGCCAGCAACGGGGGCTTAGGAGCGGACAACACCGGGGAGCTGTTTTTT. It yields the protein CASNGGLGADNTGELFF.

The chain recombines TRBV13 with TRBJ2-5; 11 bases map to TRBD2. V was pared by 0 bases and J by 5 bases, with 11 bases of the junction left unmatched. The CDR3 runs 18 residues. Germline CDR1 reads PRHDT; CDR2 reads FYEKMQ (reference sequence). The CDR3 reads CASSLGTSGGSPRETQYF. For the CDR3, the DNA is TGTGCCAGCAGCTTAGGAACTAGCGGGGGCTCACCAAGGGAGACCCAGTACTTC.

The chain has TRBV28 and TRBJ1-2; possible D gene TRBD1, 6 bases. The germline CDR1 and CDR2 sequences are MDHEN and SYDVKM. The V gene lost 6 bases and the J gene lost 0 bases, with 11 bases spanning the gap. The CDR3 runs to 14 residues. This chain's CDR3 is CASRPPGANYGYTF. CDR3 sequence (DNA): TGTGCCAGCAGACCCCCAGGGGCTAACTATGGCTACACCTTC.

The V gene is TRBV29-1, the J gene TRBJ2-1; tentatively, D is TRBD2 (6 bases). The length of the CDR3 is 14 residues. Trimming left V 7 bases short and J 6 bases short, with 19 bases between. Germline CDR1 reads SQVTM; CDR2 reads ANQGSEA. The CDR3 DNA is TGCAGCGGGGGTACTGGGGGGAGGACCAATGAGCAGTTCTTC. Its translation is CSGGTGGRTNEQFF.

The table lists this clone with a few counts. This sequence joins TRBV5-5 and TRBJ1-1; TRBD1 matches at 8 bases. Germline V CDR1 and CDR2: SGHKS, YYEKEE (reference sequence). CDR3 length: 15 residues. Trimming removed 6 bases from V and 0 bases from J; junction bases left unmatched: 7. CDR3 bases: TGTGCCAGCATGAGACAGGGGACTATGAACACTGAAGCTTTCTTT. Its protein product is CASMRQGTMNTEAFF.

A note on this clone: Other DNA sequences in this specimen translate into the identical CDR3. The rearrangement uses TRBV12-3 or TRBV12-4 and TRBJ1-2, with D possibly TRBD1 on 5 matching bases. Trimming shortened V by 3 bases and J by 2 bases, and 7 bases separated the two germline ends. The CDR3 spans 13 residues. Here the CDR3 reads CASSFQGNYGYTF. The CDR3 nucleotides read TGTGCCAGCAGTTTTCAGGGAAACTATGGCTACACCTTC.

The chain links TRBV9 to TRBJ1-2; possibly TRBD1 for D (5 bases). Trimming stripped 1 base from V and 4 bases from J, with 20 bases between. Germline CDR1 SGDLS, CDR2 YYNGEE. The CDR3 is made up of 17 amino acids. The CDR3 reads CASSVRDGPPTPYGYTF. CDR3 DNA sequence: TGTGCCAGCAGCGTAAGGGACGGTCCCCCCACCCCCTATGGCTACACCTTC.

The CDR3 loop is CASSLAGRQFF. Written as DNA, the CDR3 is TGTGCCAGCAGCTTAGCAGGGAGGCAGTTCTTC. This sequence joins TRBV11-2 and TRBJ2-1; D is perhaps TRBD1 or TRBD2 (5 bases each). This CDR3 spans 11 amino acids. Germline CDR1 is SGHAT and CDR2 is FQNNGV. Between the trimmed V and J ends, which lost 1 base and 12 bases, there was a span of 7 bases.

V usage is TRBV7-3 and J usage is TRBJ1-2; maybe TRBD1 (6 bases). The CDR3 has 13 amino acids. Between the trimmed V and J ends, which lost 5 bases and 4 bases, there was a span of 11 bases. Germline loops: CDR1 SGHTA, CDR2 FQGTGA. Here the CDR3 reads CASSLDSTYGYTF. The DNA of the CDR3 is TGTGCCAGCAGCCTGGACAGTACCTATGGCTACACCTTC. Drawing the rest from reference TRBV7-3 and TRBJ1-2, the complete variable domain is GAGVSQTPSNKVTEKGKYVELRCDPISGHTALYWYRQSLGQGPEFLIYFQGTGAADDSGLPNDRFFAVRPEGSVSTLKIQRTERGDSAVYLCASSLDSTYGYTFGSGTRLTVV.

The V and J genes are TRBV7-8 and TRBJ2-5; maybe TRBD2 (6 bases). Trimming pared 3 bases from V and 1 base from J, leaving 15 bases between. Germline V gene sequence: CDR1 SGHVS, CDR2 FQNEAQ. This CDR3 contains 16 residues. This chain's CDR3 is CASSFGSQIGQETQYF. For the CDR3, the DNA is TGTGCCAGCAGCTTCGGGAGTCAGATCGGCCAAGAGACCCAGTACTTC.

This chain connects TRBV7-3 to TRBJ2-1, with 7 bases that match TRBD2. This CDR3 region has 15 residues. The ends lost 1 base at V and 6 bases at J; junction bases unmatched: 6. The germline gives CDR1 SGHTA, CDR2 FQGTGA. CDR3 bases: TGTGCCAGCAGCTTAAGCGGGGGTGTGGGCAATGAGCAGTTCTTC. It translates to CASSLSGGVGNEQFF. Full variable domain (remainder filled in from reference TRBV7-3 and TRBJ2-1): GAGVSQTPSNKVTEKGKYVELRCDPISGHTALYWYRQSLGQGPEFLIYFQGTGAADDSGLPNDRFFAVRPEGSVSTLKIQRTERGDSAVYLCASSLSGGVGNEQFFGPGTRLTVL.

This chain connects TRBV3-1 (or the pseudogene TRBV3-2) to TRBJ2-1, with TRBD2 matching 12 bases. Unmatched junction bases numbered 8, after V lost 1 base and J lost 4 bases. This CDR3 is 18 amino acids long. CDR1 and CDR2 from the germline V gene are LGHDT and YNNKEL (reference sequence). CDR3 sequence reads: CASSQVVLAGGWYNEQFF. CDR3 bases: TGTGCCAGCAGCCAAGTAGTTCTAGCGGGAGGGTGGTACAATGAGCAGTTCTTC.

The CDR3 region is CASSVGTGGAYEQYF. CDR3 nucleotides: TGTGCCAGCAGCGTAGGGACAGGGGGCGCTTACGAGCAGTACTTC. V gene TRBV9 combines with J gene TRBJ2-7; 11 bases fit TRBD1. Germline CDR1 is SGDLS and CDR2 is YYNGEE. Losses at the gene ends were 0 bases for V and 4 bases for J; bases not matched to a gene: 3. CDR3 length: 15 residues.

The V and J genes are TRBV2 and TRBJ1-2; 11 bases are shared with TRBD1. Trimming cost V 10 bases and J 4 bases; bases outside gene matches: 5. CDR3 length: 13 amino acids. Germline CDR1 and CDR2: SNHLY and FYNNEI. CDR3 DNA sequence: TGTGCCACTATGGGACAGGGGGTCTATGGCTACACCTTC. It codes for CATMGQGVYGYTF.